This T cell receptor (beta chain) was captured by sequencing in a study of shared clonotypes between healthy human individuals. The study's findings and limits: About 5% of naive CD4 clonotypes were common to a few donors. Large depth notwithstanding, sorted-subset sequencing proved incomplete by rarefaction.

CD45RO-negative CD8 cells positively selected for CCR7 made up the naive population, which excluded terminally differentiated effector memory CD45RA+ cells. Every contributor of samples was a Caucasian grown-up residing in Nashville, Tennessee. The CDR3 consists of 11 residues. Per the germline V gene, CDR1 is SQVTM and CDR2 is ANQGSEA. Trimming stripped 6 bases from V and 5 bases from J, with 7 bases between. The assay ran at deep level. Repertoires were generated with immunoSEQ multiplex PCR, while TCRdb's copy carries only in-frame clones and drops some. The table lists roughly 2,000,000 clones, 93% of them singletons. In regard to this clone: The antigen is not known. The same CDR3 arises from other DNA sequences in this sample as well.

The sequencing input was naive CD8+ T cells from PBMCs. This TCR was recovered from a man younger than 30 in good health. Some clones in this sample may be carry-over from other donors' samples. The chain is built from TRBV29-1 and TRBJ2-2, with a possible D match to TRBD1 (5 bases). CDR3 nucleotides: TGCAGCGTCAGGGTAACCGGGGAGCTGTTTTTT. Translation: CSVRVTGELFF.